This T cell receptor beta chain was retrieved from a study of shared clonotypes between healthy human individuals. Across the whole study: For every donor, three CD4 naive, three CD4 memory, two CD8 naive and one CD8 memory plates were used.

Tens of thousands of T cell genomes (about 0.2 ug DNA) went into each sorted-subset replicate. This table comes from immunoSEQ multiplex PCR, and its TCRdb copy is limited to in-frame clones, with some not included. The table lists roughly 810,000 clones, approximately 96% of them singletons. Positive CCR7 selection of CD45RO-negative cells yielded the naive CD8 cells, and terminally differentiated effector memory CD45RA+ cells were excluded. Germline V gene data show CDR1 as SEHNR and CDR2 as FQNEAQ (reference sequence). V gave up 4 bases and J gave up 4 bases, with 20 bases separating them. The CDR3 covers 16 residues.

The chain carries TRBV7-9 and TRBJ2-7, with a weak D call TRBD2 (6 bases). Sequencing input: naive CD8+ T cells sorted from blood. This sequence was found in a man in his thirties or forties in good health. CDR3: CASSSSLGTQSYEQYF. In DNA, the CDR3 is TGTGCCAGCAGCTCATCACTCGGGACTCAATCATACGAGCAGTACTTC.